There are many counts of the clone carrying this T cell receptor (beta chain). The entry originates in a study of T cells of healthy individuals. TCRdb re-called the 5' RACE reads through MiXCR, storing one row per CDR3 protein. The sample includes about 82,000 distinct CDR3 sequences, approximately 5.4% of them seen just once. The clonotype originates from a female donor in good health.

The CDR3 is CASSEYQGGSYTGELFF. For the CDR3, the DNA is TGTGCCAGCAGTGAATATCAGGGTGGGAGCTACACCGGGGAGCTGTTTTTT. The chain couples TRBV2 to TRBJ2-2; D possibly matches TRBD1 or TRBD2 (5 bases each). The CDR3 length is 17 residues. The germline V gene has CDR1 SNHLY and CDR2 FYNNEI. V lost 2 bases to trimming and J lost 3 bases, with 16 bases between them.